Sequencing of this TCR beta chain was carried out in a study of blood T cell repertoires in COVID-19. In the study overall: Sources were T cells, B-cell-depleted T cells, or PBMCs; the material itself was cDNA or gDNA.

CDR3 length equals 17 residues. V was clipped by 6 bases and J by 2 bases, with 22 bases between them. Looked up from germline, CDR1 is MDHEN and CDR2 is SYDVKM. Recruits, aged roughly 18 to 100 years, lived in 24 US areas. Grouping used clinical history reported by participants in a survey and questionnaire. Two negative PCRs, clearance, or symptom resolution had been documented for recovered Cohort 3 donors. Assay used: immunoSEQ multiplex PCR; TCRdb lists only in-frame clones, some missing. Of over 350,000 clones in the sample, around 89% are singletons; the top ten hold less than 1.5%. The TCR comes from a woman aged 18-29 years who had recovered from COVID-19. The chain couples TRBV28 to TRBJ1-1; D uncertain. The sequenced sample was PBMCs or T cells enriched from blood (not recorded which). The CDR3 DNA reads TGTGCCAGCAGCTCCCCCGGCGCGGAGAGCCTCAACACTGAAGCTTTCTTT. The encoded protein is CASSSPGAESLNTEAFF. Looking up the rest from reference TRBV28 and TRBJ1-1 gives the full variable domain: DVKVTQSSRYLVKRTGEKVFLECVQDMDHENMFWYRQDPGLGLRLIYFSYDVKMKEKGDIPEGYSVSREKKERFSLILESASTNQTSMYLCASSSPGAESLNTEAFFGQGTRLTVV.